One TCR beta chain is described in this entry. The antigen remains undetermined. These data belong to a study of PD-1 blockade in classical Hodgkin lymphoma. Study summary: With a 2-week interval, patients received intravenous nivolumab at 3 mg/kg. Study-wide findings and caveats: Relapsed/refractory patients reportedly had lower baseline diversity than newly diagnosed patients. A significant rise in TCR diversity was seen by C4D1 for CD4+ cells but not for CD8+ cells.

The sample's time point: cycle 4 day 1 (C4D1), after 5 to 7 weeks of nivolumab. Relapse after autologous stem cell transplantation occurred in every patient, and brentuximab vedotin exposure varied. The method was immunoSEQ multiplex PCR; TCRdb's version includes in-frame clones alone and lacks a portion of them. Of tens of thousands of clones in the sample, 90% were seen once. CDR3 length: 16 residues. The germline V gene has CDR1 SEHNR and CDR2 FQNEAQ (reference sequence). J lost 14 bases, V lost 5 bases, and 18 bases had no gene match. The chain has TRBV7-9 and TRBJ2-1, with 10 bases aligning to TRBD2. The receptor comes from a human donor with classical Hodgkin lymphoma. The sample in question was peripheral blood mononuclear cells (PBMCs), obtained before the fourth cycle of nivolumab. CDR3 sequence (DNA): TGTGCCAGCAGCCGTTTCCCGGGACTAGCGAAAAAAGGGGAGTTCTTC. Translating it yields CASSRFPGLAKKGEFF.